This passage covers 14 T cell receptor beta chains from one sample sequenced in a study of blood T cell repertoires in COVID-19. Produced via immunoSEQ multiplex PCR; TCRdb's table is partial and in-frame only. The sample has approximately 220,000 clones, around nine tenths seen once. What was sequenced was PBMCs or T cells enriched from blood (not recorded which). These receptor sequences come from a woman aged 30 to 39 who had been exposed to COVID-19.

This clone has only a few counts. This chain joins TRBV18 and TRBJ2-7; 8 nucleotides match TRBD1. The trim removed 3 bases at V and 7 bases at J, leaving 11 bases unmatched. In germline, CDR1 is KGHSH, CDR2 LQKENI. The CDR3 runs 15 residues. The CDR3 bases are TGTGCCAGCTCACCCTCCGGCACAGGGGGGTGGGAGCAGTACTTC. Translating it yields CASSPSGTGGWEQYF. Drawing the rest from reference TRBV18 and TRBJ2-7, the complete variable domain is NAGVMQNPRHLVRRRGQEARLRCSPMKGHSHVYWYRQLPEEGLKFMVYLQKENIIDESGMPKERFSAEFPKEGPSILRIQQVVRGDSAAYFCASSPSGTGGWEQYFGPGTRLTVT.

The chain joins TRBV13 to TRBJ2-7, with 11 nucleotides matching TRBD1. The CDR3 length is 17 residues. The germline CDR1 and CDR2 sequences are PRHDT and FYEKMQ (reference sequence). V trimming: 3 bases; J trimming: 2 bases; junction bases outside the gene matches: 9. The CDR3 nucleotides read TGTGCCAGCAGCTTGCTGGCCGGGGGACAGGGGGCCTACGAGCAGTACTTC. Protein product: CASSLLAGGQGAYEQYF.

Worth noting for this clone: This sample also contains other DNA sequences that code for the same CDR3. The V gene is TRBV5-1, the J gene TRBJ1-1; D perhaps matches TRBD1 (6 bases). CDR3 length equals 14 residues. V lost 4 bases to trimming and J lost 1 base, with 11 bases between them. Per the germline V gene, CDR1 is SGHRS and CDR2 is YFSETQ. In DNA, the CDR3 is TGCGCCAGCAGCCCGGGACATGAGAACACTGAAGCTTTCTTT. Protein: CASSPGHENTEAFF. Full variable domain (rest looked up from reference TRBV5-1 and TRBJ1-1): KAGVTQTPRYLIKTRGQQVTLSCSPISGHRSVSWYQQTPGQGLQFLFEYFSETQRNKGNFPGRFSGRQFSNSRSEMNVSTLELGDSALYLCASSPGHENTEAFFGQGTRLTVV.

This clone has a single count. The CDR3 DNA sequence: TGCAGCGTTGTGTGGCAGTTTAATCAGCCCCAGCATTTT. This gives the protein CSVVWQFNQPQHF. The chain combines TRBV29-1 with TRBJ1-5; D is uncertain. Trimming took 4 bases from V and 4 from J, leaving 11 bases between them. This CDR3 region has 13 residues. CDR1 is SQVTM and CDR2 is ANQGSEA in the germline V gene.

The CDR3 loop is CASSQGKPTGEVSNQPQHF. CDR3 nucleotide sequence: TGCGCCAGCAGCCAAGGGAAACCGACAGGGGAAGTTAGCAATCAGCCCCAGCATTTT. The V gene is TRBV4-1, the J gene TRBJ1-5; 8 bases line up with TRBD1. CDR3 length: 19 amino acids. After removal of 1 base from V and 0 bases from J, the junction contained 11 bases not matched to a gene. The germline CDR1 and CDR2 sequences are MGHRA and YSYEKL.

Only a few counts were recorded for this clone. The chain combines TRBV24-1 with TRBJ2-1, with 9 bases matching TRBD1. The CDR3 is made up of 15 amino acids. The V gene's germline CDR1 is KGHDR and CDR2 SFDVKD. Trimming at V came to 5 bases and at J to 6 bases, leaving 7 bases not matched to a gene. The CDR3 protein is CATSAAQGAFNEQFF. DNA for the CDR3: TGTGCCACCAGTGCAGCACAGGGGGCATTCAATGAGCAGTTCTTC.

This sequence joins TRBV25-1 and TRBJ1-2; D might be TRBD1 (5 bases). Germline CDR1 MGHDK, CDR2 SYGVNS. The V end lost 7 bases, the J end lost 3 bases, and 6 bases lay between the germline ends. The CDR3 runs 11 residues. CDR3 DNA: TGTGCCAGCACAGGGCACTATGGCTACACCTTC. It is translated as CASTGHYGYTF.

This clone was recorded only once. The genes are TRBV5-4 and TRBJ2-2; 11 nucleotides agree with TRBD2. The CDR3 runs 16 residues. Germline loops: CDR1 SGHNT, CDR2 YYREEE (reference sequence). Unmatched junction bases numbered 6, after V lost 3 bases and J lost 5 bases. CDR3 sequence: CASSYLAGGRTGELFF. The CDR3 nucleotides are TGTGCCAGCAGCTACTTAGCGGGGGGGCGAACCGGGGAGCTGTTTTTT.

V and J are TRBV11-2 and TRBJ1-1; 9 nucleotides align to TRBD1. This CDR3 is built from 19 residues. V trimming: 5 bases; J trimming: 0 bases; junction bases outside the gene matches: 16. The germline CDR1 and CDR2 sequences are SGHAT and FQNNGV. The CDR3 DNA sequence: TGTGCCAGCAGCCCAACTTCAGCGGGACAGGGTACTATGAACACTGAAGCTTTCTTT. This codes for CASSPTSAGQGTMNTEAFF.

This chain connects TRBV4-1 to TRBJ1-1; D might be TRBD1 (5 bases). The V end was cut by 0 bases, the J end by 3 bases, with 14 bases between. Germline V CDR1 and CDR2: MGHRA, YSYEKL. The length of the CDR3 is 16 residues. CDR3 DNA sequence: TGCGCCAGCAGCCAAGATAGAAGGGGAAGGGACACTGAAGCTTTCTTT. Amino acid sequence: CASSQDRRGRDTEAFF.

The gene calls are TRBV6-5 and TRBJ2-1; D gene uncertain. CDR1 and CDR2 (germline): MNHEY, SVGAGI. V shed 7 bases and J shed 8 bases, with 9 bases lying between them. The CDR3 loop spans 11 amino acids. CDR3 loop: CASIWADEQFF. The CDR3 nucleotides read TGTGCCAGCATTTGGGCCGATGAGCAGTTCTTC.

The chain has TRBV12-2 and TRBJ1-3. TRBV12-2 is annotated as a pseudogene. This CDR3 has 17 amino acids. CDR3 amino acids: CASRLARDSRSGNTIYF. In nucleotides, the CDR3 is TGTGCAAGTCGCTTAGCGCGAGACTCTCGCTCTGGAAACACCATATATTTT.

This clone was counted between two and nine times. The J gene is TRBJ1-1, the V gene TRBV2; 9 nucleotides agree with TRBD1. Trimming at V came to 7 bases and at J to 3 bases, leaving 6 bases not matched to a gene. There are 14 residues in the CDR3. Germline assignment: CDR1 SNHLY and CDR2 FYNNEI. The CDR3 region is CASTSTGGDTEAFF. DNA for the CDR3: TGTGCCAGCACCTCGACAGGGGGAGACACTGAAGCTTTCTTT.

The rearrangement joins TRBV5-1 to TRBJ2-5; D is undetermined. The V and J ends lost 9 bases and 2 bases respectively, with 17 bases between them. Looked up from germline, CDR1 is SGHRS and CDR2 is YFSETQ. This CDR3 is 14 amino acids long. The CDR3 DNA sequence: TGCGCCACCAGTCCCCTAAGTCGGCAAGAGACCCAGTACTTC. Its translation: CATSPLSRQETQYF.